One and the same sample provided the 2 T cell receptor beta chains below, sequenced in a study of T cell responses to AZD1222 COVID-19 vaccine. The repertoire was sequenced with immunoSEQ multiplex PCR; TCRdb's copy has only in-frame clones and lacks some. The sample yields 100,000 to 150,000 clones, about 88% seen once. The specimen was peripheral blood, collected on day 0 of AZD1222 vaccination. The receptors derive from an adult in good health.

This rearrangement joins TRBV7-8 to TRBJ1-1; maybe TRBD1 (5 bases). V shed 7 bases and J shed 1 base, with 13 bases lying between them. The CDR3 contains 14 residues. CDR1 and CDR2 (germline): SGHVS, FQNEAQ. The CDR3 nucleotides read TGTGCCAGCATTCCTGGGGGGGAGAACACTGAAGCTTTCTTT. Residues: CASIPGGENTEAFF. Drawing the rest from reference TRBV7-8 and TRBJ1-1, the complete variable domain is GAGVSQSPRYKVAKRGQDVALRCDPISGHVSLFWYQQALGQGPEFLTYFQNEAQLDKSGLPSDRFFAERPEGSVSTLKIQRTQQEDSAVYLCASIPGGENTEAFFGQGTRLTVV.

Turning to this clone: This sample also contains other DNA sequences that code for the same CDR3. The rearrangement joins TRBV7-9 to TRBJ2-3; D uncertain. Germline CDR1 SEHNR, CDR2 FQNEAQ (reference sequence). Trimming took 8 bases from V and 0 from J, leaving 6 bases between them. The CDR3 is made up of 12 amino acids. CDR3 DNA: TGTGCCAGCCGTTCTAGCACAGATACGCAGTATTTT. Its protein is CASRSSTDTQYF.